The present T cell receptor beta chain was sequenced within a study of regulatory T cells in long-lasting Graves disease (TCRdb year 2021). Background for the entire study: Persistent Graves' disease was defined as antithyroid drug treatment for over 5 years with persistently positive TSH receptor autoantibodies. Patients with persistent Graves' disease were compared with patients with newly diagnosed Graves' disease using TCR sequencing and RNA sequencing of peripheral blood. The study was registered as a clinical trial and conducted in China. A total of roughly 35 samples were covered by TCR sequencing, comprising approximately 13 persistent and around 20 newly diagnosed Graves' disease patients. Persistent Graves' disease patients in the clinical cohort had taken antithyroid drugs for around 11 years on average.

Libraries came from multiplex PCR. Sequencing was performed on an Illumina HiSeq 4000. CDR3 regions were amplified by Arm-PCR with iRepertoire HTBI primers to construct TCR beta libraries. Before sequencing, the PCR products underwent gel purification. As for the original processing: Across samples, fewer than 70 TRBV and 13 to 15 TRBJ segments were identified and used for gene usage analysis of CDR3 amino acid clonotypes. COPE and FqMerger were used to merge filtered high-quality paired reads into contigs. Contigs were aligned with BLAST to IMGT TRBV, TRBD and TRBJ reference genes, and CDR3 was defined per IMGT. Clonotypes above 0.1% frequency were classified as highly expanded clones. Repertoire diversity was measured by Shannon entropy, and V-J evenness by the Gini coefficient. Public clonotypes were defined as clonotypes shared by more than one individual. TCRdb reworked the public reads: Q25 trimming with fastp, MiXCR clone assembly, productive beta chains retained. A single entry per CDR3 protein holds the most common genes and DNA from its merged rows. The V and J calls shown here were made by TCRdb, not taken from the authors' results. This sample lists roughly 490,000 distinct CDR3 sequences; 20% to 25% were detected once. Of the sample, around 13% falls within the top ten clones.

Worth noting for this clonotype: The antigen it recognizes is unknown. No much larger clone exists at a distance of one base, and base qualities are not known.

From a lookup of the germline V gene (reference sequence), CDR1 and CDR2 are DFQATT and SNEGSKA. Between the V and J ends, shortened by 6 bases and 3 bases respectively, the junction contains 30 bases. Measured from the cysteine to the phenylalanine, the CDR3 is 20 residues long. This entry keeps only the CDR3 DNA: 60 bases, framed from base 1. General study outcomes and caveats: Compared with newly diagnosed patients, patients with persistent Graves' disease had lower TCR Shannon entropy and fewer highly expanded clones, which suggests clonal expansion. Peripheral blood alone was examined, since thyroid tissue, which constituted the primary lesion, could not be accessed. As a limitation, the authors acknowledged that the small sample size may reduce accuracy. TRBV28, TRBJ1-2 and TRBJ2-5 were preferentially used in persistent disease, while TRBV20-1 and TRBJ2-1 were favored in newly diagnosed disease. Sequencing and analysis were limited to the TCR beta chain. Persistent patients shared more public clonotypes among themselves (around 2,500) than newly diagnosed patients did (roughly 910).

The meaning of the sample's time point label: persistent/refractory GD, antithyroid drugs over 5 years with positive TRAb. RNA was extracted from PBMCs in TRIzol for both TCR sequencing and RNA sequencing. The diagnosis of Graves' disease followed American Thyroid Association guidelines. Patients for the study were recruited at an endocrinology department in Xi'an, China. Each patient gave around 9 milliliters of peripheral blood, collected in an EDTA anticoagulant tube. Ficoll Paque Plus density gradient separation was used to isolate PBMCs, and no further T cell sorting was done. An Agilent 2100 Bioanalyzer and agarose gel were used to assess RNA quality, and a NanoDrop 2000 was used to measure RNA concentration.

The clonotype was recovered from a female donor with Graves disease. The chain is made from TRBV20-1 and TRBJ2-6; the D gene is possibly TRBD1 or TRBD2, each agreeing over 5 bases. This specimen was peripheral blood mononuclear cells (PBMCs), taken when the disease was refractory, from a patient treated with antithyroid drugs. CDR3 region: CSAHVRDQGPTPSGANVLTF. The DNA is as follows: TGCAGTGCCCATGTCCGGGACCAAGGGCCAACACCGAGTGGGGCCAACGTCCTGACTTTC.